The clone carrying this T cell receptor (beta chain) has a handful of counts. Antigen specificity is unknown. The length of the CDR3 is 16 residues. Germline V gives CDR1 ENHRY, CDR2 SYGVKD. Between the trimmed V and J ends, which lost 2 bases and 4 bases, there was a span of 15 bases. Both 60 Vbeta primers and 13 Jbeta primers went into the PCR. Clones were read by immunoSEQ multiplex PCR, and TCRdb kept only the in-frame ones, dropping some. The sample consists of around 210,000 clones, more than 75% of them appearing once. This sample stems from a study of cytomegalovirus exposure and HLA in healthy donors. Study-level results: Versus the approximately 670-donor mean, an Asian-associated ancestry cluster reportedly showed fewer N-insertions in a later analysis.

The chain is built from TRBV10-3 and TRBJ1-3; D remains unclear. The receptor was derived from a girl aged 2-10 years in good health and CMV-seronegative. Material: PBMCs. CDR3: CAISEPTLGSGNTIYF. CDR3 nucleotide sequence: TGTGCCATCAGTGAGCCTACCTTGGGGAGCGGAAACACCATATATTTT.